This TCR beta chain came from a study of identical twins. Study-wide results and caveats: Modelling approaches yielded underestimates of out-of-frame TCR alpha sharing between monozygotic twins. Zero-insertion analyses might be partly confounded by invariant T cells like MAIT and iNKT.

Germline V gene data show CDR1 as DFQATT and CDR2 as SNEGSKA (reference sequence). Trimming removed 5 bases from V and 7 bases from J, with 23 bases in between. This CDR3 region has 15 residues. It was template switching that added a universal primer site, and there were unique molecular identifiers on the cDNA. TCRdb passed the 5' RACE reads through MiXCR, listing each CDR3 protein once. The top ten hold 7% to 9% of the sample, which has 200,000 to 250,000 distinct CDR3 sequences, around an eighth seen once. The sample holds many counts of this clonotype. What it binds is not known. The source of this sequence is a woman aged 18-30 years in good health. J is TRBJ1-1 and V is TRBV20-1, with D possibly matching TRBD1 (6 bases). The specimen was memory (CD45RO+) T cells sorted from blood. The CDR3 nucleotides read TGCAGTGCTTTAGGGCCTAGGACAGCGAAATTTGAAGCTTTCTTT. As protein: CSALGPRTAKFEAFF.